These 14 T cell receptor beta chains were sequenced from one sample in a study of cytomegalovirus exposure and HLA in healthy donors. Only in-frame clones appear in the TCRdb table, and some are missing; sequencing was by immunoSEQ multiplex PCR. The sample holds about 280,000 clones, approximately 88% seen once. The sequenced material came from PBMCs. Receptors originate from a woman aged 18-29 years in good health and CMV-seronegative.

The chain is built from TRBV15 and TRBJ2-7, with 8 bases identical to TRBD2. Germline loops: CDR1 LNHNV, CDR2 YYDKDF (reference sequence). CDR3 length equals 16 residues. Trimming took 0 bases from V and 3 from J; bases not matched to a gene: 7. This CDR3 is CATSRDAGTRNYEQYF. CDR3 in DNA: TGTGCCACCAGCAGAGATGCCGGGACTAGGAACTACGAGCAGTACTTC.

The genes are TRBV30 and TRBJ2-7; no firm D call. The CDR3 runs 13 residues. Germline lookup yields CDR1 GTSNPN and CDR2 SVGIG (reference sequence). V lost 3 bases to trimming and J lost 1 base, with 10 bases between them. CDR3 sequence reads: CAWRTGASYEQYF. The CDR3 nucleotides read TGTGCCTGGAGGACGGGTGCGTCCTACGAGCAGTACTTC.

This chain connects TRBV2 to TRBJ1-2; tentatively, D is TRBD1 (6 bases). Germline V gene data show CDR1 as SNHLY and CDR2 as FYNNEI. The CDR3 length is 15 residues. V was pared by 3 bases and J by 4 bases, with 15 bases between. The CDR3 reads CASSESGGSVYGYTF. CDR3 bases: TGTGCCAGCAGTGAGTCGGGGGGCAGCGTCTATGGCTACACCTTC.

The chain joins TRBV6-5 to TRBJ1-1; 7 nucleotides line up with TRBD1. The V gene end was trimmed by 6 bases and the J gene end by 14 bases; junction bases not matched to a gene: 12. The CDR3 contains 12 residues. Germline CDR1 reads MNHEY; CDR2 reads SVGAGI. CDR3 nucleotides: TGTGCCAGCAGCCGAGACAGGGTACGTTCCTTCTTT. Residues: CASSRDRVRSFF.

The chain couples TRBV6-5 to TRBJ1-2; TRBD1 aligns across 8 bases. The junction had 8 bases not matched to a gene; V was cut back by 7 bases and J by 4 bases. The CDR3 runs 14 residues. Germline V gene sequence: CDR1 MNHEY, CDR2 SVGAGI. The CDR3 loop is CASTSGGLGYGYTF. Here the CDR3 DNA reads TGTGCCAGCACCTCAGGGGGCTTGGGCTATGGCTACACCTTC.

This clone occurred a few times. The CDR3, as DNA: TGTGCCAGCAGCTTAGTACAGTCAAGGCAGTTCTTC. It specifies CASSLVQSRQFF. The chain joins TRBV7-9 to TRBJ2-1; D ambiguous. Germline V lookup: CDR1 SEHNR, CDR2 FQNEAQ (reference sequence). V lost 1 base and J 12 bases, leaving 10 bases between the germline ends. This CDR3 contains 12 residues.

The V call is TRBV18, the J call TRBJ1-1, with D perhaps matching TRBD1 (5 bases). Germline V CDR1 and CDR2: KGHSH, LQKENI. This CDR3 is built from 16 residues. Trimming left V 3 bases short and J 0 bases short, with 14 bases between. The CDR3 protein is CASSPLAGLMNTEAFF. The DNA for the CDR3 is TGTGCCAGCTCACCCTTAGCAGGGCTCATGAACACTGAAGCTTTCTTT.

V and J are TRBV5-1 and TRBJ2-1; TRBD2 matches at 16 bases. The CDR3 runs to 19 residues. The junction had 6 bases not matched to a gene; V was cut back by 1 base and J by 2 bases. Germline assignment: CDR1 SGHRS and CDR2 YFSETQ. Written as DNA, the CDR3 is TGCGCCAGCAGCTTGAAGGGACTAGCGGGAGGGCTCGCCTACAATGAGCAGTTCTTC. Protein product: CASSLKGLAGGLAYNEQFF.

The chain uses TRBV30 and TRBJ2-7; the D gene is possibly TRBD2 (6 bases). This CDR3 is built from 14 residues. The V and J ends lost 1 base and 7 bases respectively, with 17 bases between them. Germline V lookup: CDR1 GTSNPN, CDR2 SVGIG (reference sequence). CDR3 amino acids: CAWSGRGRFGEQYF. In DNA, the CDR3 is TGTGCCTGGAGTGGGCGGGGTCGCTTTGGAGAGCAGTACTTC.

The rearrangement uses TRBV30 and TRBJ1-2, with 8 nucleotides matching TRBD1. The germline CDR1 and CDR2 sequences are GTSNPN and SVGIG (reference sequence). CDR3 size: 13 residues. Trimming at V came to 5 bases and at J to 4 bases, leaving 6 bases not matched to a gene. The CDR3 DNA is TGTGCCTGGGTACAGGGGGTTGGCTATGGCTACACCTTC. This encodes CAWVQGVGYGYTF.

The chain couples TRBV11-2 to TRBJ1-5, with TRBD1 matching 10 bases. This CDR3 is built from 15 residues. Trimming at V came to 5 bases and at J to 6 bases, leaving 7 bases not matched to a gene. Germline V CDR1 and CDR2: SGHAT, FQNNGV. The DNA for the CDR3 is TGTGCCAGCAGCCCGGACAGGGGGTACGGTCAGCCCCAGCATTTT. Translation gives CASSPDRGYGQPQHF.

V usage is TRBV9 and J usage is TRBJ2-1, with a tentative D call TRBD2 (7 bases). The germline gives CDR1 SGDLS, CDR2 YYNGEE. Trimming shortened V by 3 bases and J by 4 bases, and 20 bases separated the two germline ends. The CDR3 runs to 17 residues. The CDR3 coding sequence is TGTGCCAGCAGCGAGGGGGGGGCGACAGGCTTGTACAATGAGCAGTTCTTC. Encoded protein: CASSEGGATGLYNEQFF.

The rearrangement links TRBV9 to TRBJ2-5; weak D call: TRBD2 (5 bases). V dropped 0 bases and J dropped 5 bases, with 11 bases sitting between them. CDR3 length: 14 residues. CDR1 and CDR2 (germline): SGDLS, YYNGEE. The CDR3 sequence: CASSVASLAETQYF. The CDR3, as DNA: TGTGCCAGCAGCGTAGCATCCCTAGCCGAGACCCAGTACTTC.

A few counts support this clone. V is TRBV18 and J is TRBJ1-2; D might be TRBD1 (5 bases). Trimming pared 3 bases from V and 6 bases from J, leaving 11 bases between. Germline V gene lookup returns CDR1 KGHSH and CDR2 LQKENI. CDR3 length equals 13 residues. In DNA, the CDR3 is TGTGCCAGCTCACCTCAGGGTGTAGATGGCTACACCTTC. Its translation: CASSPQGVDGYTF.